This TCR beta chain was recorded in a study of OX40 agonist ivuxolimab in advanced cancers. Turning to the study itself: The group had a mean age of roughly 65 years, ranged from 23 to 79, and was 80% to 90% male. Study-wide results and limits: Individuals who were partial responders at 0.1-3.0 mg/kg had clonal expansion that ranked among the lowest.

Of note for this clone: Antigen: not known.

The CDR3 is 13 amino acids. CDR1 is ENHRY, CDR2 SYGVKD, per germline. With 8 bases clipped from V and 8 bases from J, the junction kept 9 bases outside the gene matches. Clones were sequenced by immunoSEQ multiplex PCR, and TCRdb holds only the in-frame ones, with some missing. Counted here are 50,000 to 65,000 clones, 87% occurring once; the ten biggest clones make up under 3.5%. The sample consisted of CD4+ or CD8+ T cells sorted from blood, taken in a trial of the OX40 agonist ivuxolimab. The chain carries TRBV10-3 and TRBJ1-2; 9 nucleotides match TRBD1. This clonotype was sampled from an adult with an advanced solid tumor such as melanoma, head and neck, liver or kidney cancer. The CDR3 DNA reads as TGTGCCATCTTCACAGGGGGCGTCGGAGGCTACACCTTC. Amino acid sequence: CAIFTGGVGGYTF.